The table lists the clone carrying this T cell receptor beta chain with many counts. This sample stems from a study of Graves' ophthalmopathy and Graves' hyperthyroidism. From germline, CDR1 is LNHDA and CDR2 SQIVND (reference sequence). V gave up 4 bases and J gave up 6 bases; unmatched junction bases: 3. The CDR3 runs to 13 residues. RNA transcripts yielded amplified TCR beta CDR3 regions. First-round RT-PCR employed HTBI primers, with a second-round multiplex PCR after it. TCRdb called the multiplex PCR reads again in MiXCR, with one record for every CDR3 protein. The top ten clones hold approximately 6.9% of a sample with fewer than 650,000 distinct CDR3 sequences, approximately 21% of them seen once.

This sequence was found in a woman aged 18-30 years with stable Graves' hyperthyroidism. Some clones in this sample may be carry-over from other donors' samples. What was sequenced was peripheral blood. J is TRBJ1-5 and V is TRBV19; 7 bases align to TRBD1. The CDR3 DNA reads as TGTGCCAGTAGTACAGGGGGTGCTCAGCCCCAGCATTTT. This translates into CASSTGGAQPQHF.